The 24 T cell receptor beta chains given below trace back to one sample, sequenced in a study of blood T cell repertoires in COVID-19. The protocol was immunoSEQ multiplex PCR, while the TCRdb copy is restricted to in-frame clones and leaves out a portion. The sample has approximately 75,000 clones, 75% to 95% seen once; the top ten hold 6% to 7.5%. Sequences were obtained from peripheral blood. These receptors came from a human donor in a cohort sampled during active COVID-19.

In regard to this clone: The sample carries other DNA sequences with the same CDR3. The genes are TRBV5-1 and TRBJ2-3; 7 bases map to TRBD1. CDR1 is SGHRS, CDR2 YFSETQ, per germline. V was pared by 4 bases and J by 4 bases, with 6 bases of the junction left unmatched. CDR3 length equals 14 residues. The CDR3 bases are TGCGCCAGCAGCACCAATACAGGGGCAGATACGCAGTATTTT. It is translated as CASSTNTGADTQYF.

This sequence joins TRBV7-9 and TRBJ1-2, with D possibly being TRBD1 (6 bases). The CDR3 has 15 residues. The germline CDR1 and CDR2 sequences are SEHNR and FQNEAQ (reference sequence). V gave up 3 bases and J gave up 0 bases, with 11 bases separating them. The CDR3, as DNA: TGTGCCAGCAGCTTCGCCAGGGGCACTAACTATGGCTACACCTTC. Translating it yields CASSFARGTNYGYTF.

This sequence joins TRBV9 and TRBJ2-7; no firm D call. The V end lost 0 bases, the J end lost 2 bases, and 6 bases lay between the germline ends. Germline V lookup: CDR1 SGDLS, CDR2 YYNGEE. This CDR3 comprises 13 residues. The DNA for the CDR3 is TGTGCCAGCAGCGTAGGAGGCCCCTACGAGCAGTACTTC. Its translation is CASSVGGPYEQYF.

V usage is TRBV10-1 and J usage is TRBJ1-5; 11 nucleotides agree with TRBD1. Germline trimming cut 6 bases from V and 1 base from J; bases unmatched to any gene: 14. CDR1 WNHNN and CDR2 SYGVQD come from the germline V gene (reference sequence). This CDR3 contains 19 residues. The CDR3 DNA reads as TGCGCCAGCAGGTCGGGACAGGGGGAGAGATGGGGCAGCAATCAGCCCCAGCATTTT. Its protein product is CASRSGQGERWGSNQPQHF.

This clone was picked up one time. Here the CDR3 DNA reads TGTGCCAGCAGTGTCCGAGGGACAGGGGGCGGGAATGAGCAGTTCTTC. This gives the protein CASSVRGTGGGNEQFF. The rearrangement uses TRBV6-1 and TRBJ2-1; 12 bases fit TRBD1. Germline assignment: CDR1 MNHNS and CDR2 SASEGT. The CDR3 loop spans 16 amino acids. Losses at the gene ends were 4 bases for V and 7 bases for J; bases not matched to a gene: 8.

The J gene is TRBJ2-7, the V gene TRBV30; 7 positions match TRBD1. After removal of 1 base from V and 2 bases from J, the junction contained 11 bases not matched to a gene. Germline values: CDR1 GTSNPN, CDR2 SVGIG (reference sequence). The CDR3 extends over 16 amino acids. This chain's CDR3 is CAWSGPDRTPPYEQYF. CDR3 nucleotides: TGTGCCTGGAGTGGGCCGGACAGGACTCCACCCTACGAGCAGTACTTC. Full variable domain (missing parts from reference TRBV30 and TRBJ2-7): SQTIHQWPATLVQPVGSPLSLECTVEGTSNPNLYWYRQAAGRGLQLLFYSVGIGQISSEVPQNLSASRPQDRQFILSSKKLLLSDSGFYLCAWSGPDRTPPYEQYFGPGTRLTVT.

The chain carries TRBV14 and TRBJ2-5, with a weak D call TRBD1 (5 bases). Trimming stripped 4 bases from V and 2 bases from J, with 17 bases between. Germline V gives CDR1 SGHDN, CDR2 FVKESK. The CDR3 has 16 amino acids. The chain's CDR3 is CASSPGLGRLQETQYF. The CDR3 DNA reads as TGTGCCAGCAGCCCAGGCTTGGGGCGCCTACAAGAGACCCAGTACTTC. Based on the CDR3 plus reference TRBV14 and TRBJ2-5, the full variable domain is EAGVTQFPSHSVIEKGQTVTLRCDPISGHDNLYWYRRVMGKEIKFLLHFVKESKQDESGMPNNRFLAERTGGTYSTLKVQPAELEDSGVYFCASSPGLGRLQETQYFGPGTRLLVL.

This clone appeared a few times. This chain joins TRBV28 and TRBJ2-7; the match to TRBD2 covers 7 bases. Unmatched junction bases numbered 12, after V lost 6 bases and J lost 7 bases. The length of the CDR3 is 14 residues. Germline V gene data show CDR1 as MDHEN and CDR2 as SYDVKM. The CDR3: CASSIGGSTREQYF. The CDR3 DNA is TGTGCCAGCAGCATCGGGGGGTCCACGAGGGAGCAGTACTTC. Full variable domain (rest looked up from reference TRBV28 and TRBJ2-7): DVKVTQSSRYLVKRTGEKVFLECVQDMDHENMFWYRQDPGLGLRLIYFSYDVKMKEKGDIPEGYSVSREKKERFSLILESASTNQTSMYLCASSIGGSTREQYFGPGTRLTVT.

The rearrangement uses TRBV5-4 and TRBJ2-3; D gene unclear. CDR3 length: 12 residues. The germline CDR1 and CDR2 sequences are SGHNT and YYREEE (reference sequence). V was clipped by 2 bases and J by 4 bases, with 5 bases between them. The CDR3 DNA reads TGTGCCAGCAGCTTAGACTCAGATACGCAGTATTTT. It yields the protein CASSLDSDTQYF.

The CDR3, as DNA: TGTGCCAGCAGCGTTTATCCGGGACAGGGAACCGGGGAGCTGTTTTTT. It yields the protein CASSVYPGQGTGELFF. V is TRBV9 and J is TRBJ2-2, with 9 bases matching TRBD1. V gave up 2 bases and J gave up 5 bases; unmatched junction bases: 7. The CDR3 extends over 16 amino acids. The germline CDR1 and CDR2 sequences are SGDLS and YYNGEE.

The chain is built from TRBV5-4 and TRBJ2-5; possibly TRBD1 for D (6 bases). Germline lookup yields CDR1 SGHNT and CDR2 YYREEE (reference sequence). Trimming cost V 3 bases and J 5 bases, with 14 bases left between them. The CDR3 covers 14 residues. CDR3 DNA sequence: TGTGCCAGCAGCTCGGACAGATATGCGGAGACCCAGTACTTC. Protein: CASSSDRYAETQYF. The complete variable domain, with remaining parts taken from reference TRBV5-4 and TRBJ2-5, reads ETGVTQSPTHLIKTRGQQVTLRCSSQSGHNTVSWYQQALGQGPQFIFQYYREEENGRGNFPPRFSGLQFPNYSSELNVNALELDDSALYLCASSSDRYAETQYFGPGTRLLVL.

The chain joins TRBV6-5 to TRBJ2-7, with 10 bases aligning to TRBD1. The J segment lost 3 bases and the V segment lost 8 bases, leaving 4 bases of the junction unmatched. Per the germline V gene, CDR1 is MNHEY and CDR2 is SVGAGI. The CDR3 has 13 residues. Here the CDR3 DNA reads TGTGCCAGCGGAAGGGACAGGGGCTACGAGCAGTACTTC. Translation gives CASGRDRGYEQYF.

This clone appeared once. This sequence joins TRBV3-1 (or the pseudogene TRBV3-2) and TRBJ2-1; 11 nucleotides match TRBD2. V shed 4 bases, J shed 7 bases, and the junction held 15 bases outside the gene matches. CDR3 length equals 18 residues. Germline V gene data show CDR1 as LGHDT and CDR2 as YNNKEL (reference sequence). The CDR3 region is CASSRTLGSGGAVNEQFF. DNA of the CDR3: TGTGCCAGCAGCCGGACCTTGGGTAGCGGGGGGGCCGTAAATGAGCAGTTCTTC.

The chain carries TRBV6-2 or TRBV6-3 and TRBJ1-5; no firm D call. V was trimmed by 5 bases and J by 3 bases, leaving 8 bases between them. Germline V lookup: CDR1 MNHEY, CDR2 SVGEGT. The CDR3 has 13 amino acids. The CDR3 is CASSNLYNQPQHF. The CDR3 DNA follows: TGTGCCAGCAGTAATCTATACAATCAGCCCCAGCATTTT.

The chain couples TRBV4-1 to TRBJ1-6; 7 positions match TRBD1. Germline CDR1 and CDR2: MGHRA and YSYEKL. The V gene end was trimmed by 0 bases and the J gene end by 8 bases; junction bases not matched to a gene: 4. The CDR3 spans 15 residues. The DNA of the CDR3 is TGCGCCAGCAGCCAAGATAGAGGGGGCGATTCACCCCTCCACTTT. Translated, it gives CASSQDRGGDSPLHF.

The CDR3 loop is CATRQGSSGNTIYF. In nucleotides, the CDR3 is TGTGCCACACGACAGGGATCTTCTGGAAACACCATATATTTT. J is TRBJ1-3 and V is TRBV19; 7 bases match TRBD1. The CDR3 is 14 residues long. The V gene end was trimmed by 10 bases and the J gene end by 1 base; junction bases not matched to a gene: 7. Per the germline V gene, CDR1 is LNHDA and CDR2 is SQIVND (reference sequence). Full variable domain (outside the CDR3, taken from reference TRBV19 and TRBJ1-3): DGGITQSPKYLFRKEGQNVTLSCEQNLNHDAMYWYRQDPGQGLRLIYYSQIVNDFQKGDIAEGYSVSREKKESFPLTVTSAQKNPTAFYLCATRQGSSGNTIYFGEGSWLTVV.

The chain uses TRBV28 and TRBJ2-7; a possible D gene is TRBD2 (5 bases). The CDR3 runs to 17 residues. Germline CDR1 reads MDHEN; CDR2 reads SYDVKM. The ends were cut back, 5 bases at V and 1 base at J, with 21 bases in the middle. CDR3 loop: CASSAEGLADLSYEQYF. Written as DNA, the CDR3 is TGTGCCAGCAGTGCCGAGGGCCTAGCCGACCTTTCCTACGAGCAGTACTTC.

As for this clone: The sample carries other DNA sequences with the same CDR3. The chain is built from TRBV27 and TRBJ1-5; 10 bases are a match to TRBD1. Germline CDR1 reads MNHEY; CDR2 reads SMNVEV (reference sequence). Trimming cost V 4 bases and J 3 bases; bases outside gene matches: 3. The length of the CDR3 is 15 residues. DNA for the CDR3: TGTGCCAGCAGTTCCGGGACAGGGGACAATCAGCCCCAGCATTTT. The encoded protein is CASSSGTGDNQPQHF.

The chain couples TRBV27 to TRBJ1-1, with 8 positions matching TRBD1. The trim removed 2 bases at V and 0 bases at J, leaving 5 bases unmatched. This CDR3 contains 16 residues. Germline lookup yields CDR1 MNHEY and CDR2 SMNVEV (reference sequence). CDR3 DNA sequence: TGTGCCAGCAGTTTAGTCAGGGGGCCCATGAACACTGAAGCTTTCTTT. It specifies CASSLVRGPMNTEAFF.

Regarding this clone: Because the CDR3's place on the DNA is in doubt, the DNA is left out and the CDR3 is given as listed by TCRdb. The genes are TRBV7-5 and TRBJ2-6; the table gives TRBD2 as D, unverified against the DNA. TRBV7-5 is termed a pseudogene. With termini counted, the CDR3 has 19 amino acids. The CDR3 sequence: CVRSLGTHRWGSGANVLTF.

This chain connects TRBV6-5 to TRBJ2-3; 10 bases agree with TRBD1. The CDR3 is 15 residues long. With 5 bases clipped from V and 0 bases from J, the junction kept 2 bases outside the gene matches. Germline values: CDR1 MNHEY, CDR2 SVGAGI. CDR3 amino acids: CASSTGQGSTDTQYF. CDR3 bases: TGTGCCAGCAGTACGGGACAGGGGAGCACAGATACGCAGTATTTT.

V gene TRBV3-1 (or the pseudogene TRBV3-2) combines with J gene TRBJ1-2, with 10 nucleotides matching TRBD1. V was pared by 4 bases and J by 5 bases, with 13 bases of the junction left unmatched. Germline V lookup: CDR1 LGHDT, CDR2 YNNKEL (reference sequence). The CDR3 has 17 amino acids. CDR3 nucleotides: TGTGCCAGCAGCCCCAACCCGGGACAGGGGCGTATGTATGGCTACACCTTC. This encodes CASSPNPGQGRMYGYTF.

The gene calls are TRBV7-2 and TRBJ1-6, with 7 bases matching TRBD1. The CDR3 loop spans 15 amino acids. Germline V lookup: CDR1 SGHTA, CDR2 FQGNSA. Losses at the gene ends were 5 bases for V and 8 bases for J; bases not matched to a gene: 9. DNA for the CDR3: TGTGCCAGCAGCCTTCAAAAGGGGGCTTATTCACCCCTCCACTTT. Protein product: CASSLQKGAYSPLHF.

The chain links TRBV21-1 to TRBJ2-5; TRBD2, the D gene given by the table, was not confirmed from the DNA. TRBV21-1 is termed a pseudogene. The CDR3 extends over 17 amino acids. CDR3 DNA: TGTGCCAGCAGCAACCAGTCTAGCGGGGGGTTTCGAGAGACCCAGTACTTC. It translates to CASSNQSSGGFRETQYF.